This T cell receptor beta chain was profiled in a study of CD8+ T cells in alopecia areata. Sequencing used cDNA as its template, made by extracting RNA and reverse transcribing it. TCRdb's copy holds only in-frame clones and misses some; the assay was immunoSEQ multiplex PCR. This sample has some 110,000 clones, with roughly 68% found just once. This CDR3 spans 15 amino acids. Germline V lookup: CDR1 SGHNT, CDR2 YYREEE (reference sequence). J gave up 8 bases and V 0 bases, and 7 bases lay outside the gene matches. Notes on the study in general: Across lesional scalp, and particularly alopecia totalis/universalis, clonality surpassed that of normal scalp.

This clone has just a few counts. As yet, its antigen is unknown. This sequence joins TRBV5-4 and TRBJ2-1; 8 bases map to TRBD2. The receptor was derived from a human donor in good health. The sample taken for sequencing was CD4+ T cells sorted from blood. The CDR3 is CASSLDRGGPHEQFF. Here the CDR3 DNA reads TGTGCCAGCAGCTTGGACCGGGGGGGGCCCCATGAGCAGTTCTTC.